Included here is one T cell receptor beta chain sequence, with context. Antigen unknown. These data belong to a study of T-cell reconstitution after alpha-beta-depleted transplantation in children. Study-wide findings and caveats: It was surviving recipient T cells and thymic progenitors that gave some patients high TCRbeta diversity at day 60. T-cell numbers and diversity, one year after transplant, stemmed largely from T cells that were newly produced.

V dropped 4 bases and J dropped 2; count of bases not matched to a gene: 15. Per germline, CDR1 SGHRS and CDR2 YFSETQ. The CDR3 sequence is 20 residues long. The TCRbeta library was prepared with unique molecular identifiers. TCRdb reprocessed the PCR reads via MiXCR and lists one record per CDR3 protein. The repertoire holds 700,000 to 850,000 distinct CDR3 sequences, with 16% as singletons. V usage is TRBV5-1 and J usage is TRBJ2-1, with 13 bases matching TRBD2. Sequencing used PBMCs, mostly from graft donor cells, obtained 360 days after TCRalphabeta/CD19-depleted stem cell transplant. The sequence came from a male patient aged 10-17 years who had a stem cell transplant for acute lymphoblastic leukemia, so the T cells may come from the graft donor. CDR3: CASSAPRGRLAGGAYNEQFF. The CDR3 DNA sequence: TGCGCCAGCAGCGCCCCCAGGGGGCGACTAGCGGGAGGTGCCTACAATGAGCAGTTCTTC.